A single sample gave rise to the 25 T cell receptor beta chains below, sequenced in a study of T cell responses to AZD1222 COVID-19 vaccine (dated by TCRdb to about 2021). The library was prepared using the immunoSEQ multiplex PCR assay. What TCRdb holds here is the immuneACCESS table cut down to in-frame rearrangements. Part of the clones is not present; checked against another copy, under half of the missing clones reflect an unresolved V gene, and the others are unexplained. Here the sample has around 99,000 clones; 89% occur a single time. 6% to 7% of the sample is held by the ten biggest clonotypes. The time point label, as the study defines it: baseline before first vaccination. Sequences were derived from peripheral blood, sampled on day 0 of AZD1222 vaccination. Source of these receptors: an adult in good health.

This rearrangement joins TRBV28 to TRBJ2-5; 11 bases align to TRBD2. Losses at the gene ends were 4 bases for V and 4 bases for J; bases not matched to a gene: 2. The V gene's germline CDR1 is MDHEN and CDR2 SYDVKM. This CDR3 has 14 residues. The CDR3, as DNA: TGTGCCAGCAGTTCGACTAGCGGGATAGAGACCCAGTACTTC. Translated: CASSSTSGIETQYF.

The V and J genes are TRBV4-1 and TRBJ2-1; 7 positions match TRBD2. CDR1 and CDR2 from the germline V gene are MGHRA and YSYEKL. The CDR3 spans 16 residues. V dropped 1 base and J dropped 2; count of bases not matched to a gene: 5. The CDR3 DNA reads as TGCGCCAGCAGCCAAGCCTGGCGGGAGACCTACAATGAGCAGTTCTTC. Its protein is CASSQAWRETYNEQFF.

V gene TRBV6-5 combines with J gene TRBJ2-2; D is undetermined. The length of the CDR3 is 15 residues. In germline, CDR1 is MNHEY, CDR2 SVGAGI. Trimming pared 7 bases from V and 4 bases from J, leaving 16 bases between. The CDR3 sequence: CASILTHSSTGELFF. The DNA for the CDR3 is TGTGCCAGCATTTTAACTCACTCGAGCACCGGGGAGCTGTTTTTT.

The rearrangement links TRBV19 to TRBJ2-7; the D is unclear. CDR1 is LNHDA, CDR2 SQIVND, per germline (reference sequence). The CDR3 has 15 residues. The V and J ends lost 3 bases and 1 base respectively, with 13 bases between them. CDR3 nucleotides: TGTGCCAGTAGTATTGGTCACCCGGCTTCCTACGAGCAGTACTTC. It yields the protein CASSIGHPASYEQYF.

The rearrangement uses TRBV19 and TRBJ2-3; 8 bases fit TRBD2. The V gene's germline CDR1 is LNHDA and CDR2 SQIVND (reference sequence). The V segment lost 6 bases and the J segment 2 bases; nucleotides outside the gene matches: 7. CDR3 length: 15 residues. The CDR3 nucleotides read TGTGCCAGTAGATTAAGCGGGGGCTACACAGATACGCAGTATTTT. Translating it yields CASRLSGGYTDTQYF.

The CDR3 DNA reads TGTGCCAGTAGTCAAGAGGGACAGAGTAATGAAAAACTGTTTTTT. As protein: CASSQEGQSNEKLFF. This chain uses TRBV19 with TRBJ1-4; 7 nucleotides match TRBD1. With 5 bases clipped from V and 4 bases from J, the junction kept 7 bases outside the gene matches. Germline V lookup: CDR1 LNHDA, CDR2 SQIVND (reference sequence). The CDR3 length is 15 residues.

The chain combines TRBV27 with TRBJ2-7, with TRBD1 identical over 8 bases. Trimming took 6 bases from V and 3 from J; bases not matched to a gene: 13. This CDR3 comprises 16 residues. Germline CDR1 and CDR2: MNHEY and SMNVEV (reference sequence). The CDR3 nucleotides are TGTGCCAGCAGACTCCAATCCGGGACAGGATTCTACGAGCAGTACTTC. Protein: CASRLQSGTGFYEQYF.

This rearrangement joins TRBV12-3 or TRBV12-4 to TRBJ1-2; D is unresolved. The V and J ends lost 5 bases and 5 bases respectively, with 12 bases between them. This CDR3 spans 13 amino acids. The CDR3 is CASSPEMDYGYTF. The DNA for the CDR3 is TGTGCCAGCAGTCCAGAGATGGATTATGGCTACACCTTC.

This chain joins TRBV25-1 and TRBJ1-2; D is perhaps TRBD1 (5 bases). From germline, CDR1 is MGHDK and CDR2 SYGVNS. V was cut by 1 base and J by 7 bases, with 16 bases left in between. The CDR3 extends over 15 amino acids. Here the CDR3 reads CASSESLGGVSGYTF. The CDR3 region has the DNA TGTGCCAGCAGTGAATCCCTGGGGGGGGTGAGTGGCTACACCTTC.

V is TRBV7-3 and J is TRBJ2-5; D is undetermined. The germline V and J ends were trimmed by 1 base and 5 bases, with 8 bases remaining between them. The CDR3 contains 13 residues. The germline V gene encodes CDR1 SGHTA and CDR2 FQGTGA. CDR3 nucleotide sequence: TGTGCCAGCAGCTTAATGGGTGGGGAGACCCAGTACTTC. This sequence encodes CASSLMGGETQYF. The whole variable domain, filled in from reference TRBV7-3 and TRBJ2-5, reads GAGVSQTPSNKVTEKGKYVELRCDPISGHTALYWYRQSLGQGPEFLIYFQGTGAADDSGLPNDRFFAVRPEGSVSTLKIQRTERGDSAVYLCASSLMGGETQYFGPGTRLLVL.

This clone appeared a single time. V usage is TRBV18 and J usage is TRBJ2-7; 12 bases align to TRBD1. Germline V lookup: CDR1 KGHSH, CDR2 LQKENI. J gave up 2 bases and V 6 bases, and 5 bases lay outside the gene matches. This CDR3 region has 15 residues. This CDR3 is CASSAGTGGTYEQYF. The CDR3, as DNA: TGTGCCAGCTCTGCAGGGACAGGGGGCACCTACGAGCAGTACTTC.

This chain uses TRBV4-1 with TRBJ2-1, with 13 bases that match TRBD2. CDR3 size: 16 residues. With 1 base clipped from V and 7 bases from J, the junction kept 4 bases outside the gene matches. Germline lookup yields CDR1 MGHRA and CDR2 YSYEKL. The CDR3 bases are TGCGCCAGCAGCCAAGGTACTAGCGGGAGGGGGAATGAGCAGTTCTTC. It specifies CASSQGTSGRGNEQFF.

The chain is built from TRBV5-1 and TRBJ2-7; D is perhaps TRBD1 (6 bases). The CDR3 loop spans 14 amino acids. Trimming shortened V by 4 bases and J by 5 bases, and 16 bases separated the two germline ends. Germline CDR1 is SGHRS and CDR2 is YFSETQ. The CDR3 nucleotides read TGCGCCAGCAGCCACGGGGACAACAGAGACGAGCAGTACTTC. Translation gives CASSHGDNRDEQYF.

This clone was observed once. In nucleotides, the CDR3 is TGTGCCAGCAGTCCGGGACAGGGGAAAAACATTCAGTACTTC. This encodes CASSPGQGKNIQYF. The chain links TRBV27 to TRBJ2-4; TRBD1 agrees at 10 bases. With 5 bases clipped from V and 4 bases from J, the junction kept 2 bases outside the gene matches. This CDR3 has 14 residues. Germline V gene sequence: CDR1 MNHEY, CDR2 SMNVEV (reference sequence).

The V and J genes are TRBV12-5 and TRBJ1-1; no clear D. Trimming removed 6 bases from V and 1 base from J, with 9 bases in between. CDR3 length: 13 residues. CDR1 is LGHNT and CDR2 is FRNRAP in the germline V gene. The DNA for the CDR3 is TGTGCTAGTGGCAAAAGAGGGAACACTGAAGCTTTCTTT. Translation gives CASGKRGNTEAFF.

This chain uses TRBV10-2 with TRBJ2-4; 8 nucleotides align to TRBD1. Germline CDR1 is WSHSY and CDR2 is SAAADI. After removal of 6 bases from V and 3 bases from J, the junction contained 4 bases not matched to a gene. The CDR3 is 14 residues long. DNA of the CDR3: TGCGCCAGCAGGACAGGGGTCGACAAAAACATTCAGTACTTC. Its translation is CASRTGVDKNIQYF.

The chain is built from TRBV7-9 and TRBJ1-1; 7 bases are shared with TRBD1. The V gene end was trimmed by 2 bases and the J gene end by 4 bases; junction bases not matched to a gene: 4. Germline CDR1 and CDR2: SEHNR and FQNEAQ (reference sequence). This CDR3 comprises 14 residues. This chain's CDR3 is CASSLMRQGTEAFF. DNA of the CDR3: TGTGCCAGCAGCTTAATGAGACAGGGCACTGAAGCTTTCTTT. The variable domain in full, completed from reference TRBV7-9 and TRBJ1-1, reads DTGVSQNPRHKITKRGQNVTFRCDPISEHNRLYWYRQTLGQGPEFLTYFQNEAQLEKSRLLSDRFSAERPKGSFSTLEIQRTEQGDSAMYLCASSLMRQGTEAFFGQGTRLTVV.

The V gene is TRBV5-1, the J gene TRBJ2-2; no definite D call. V was pared by 0 bases and J by 7 bases, with 13 bases between. The length of the CDR3 is 15 residues. In germline, CDR1 is SGHRS, CDR2 YFSETQ. Here the CDR3 reads CASSLDGVVGGELFF. In DNA, the CDR3 is TGCGCCAGCAGCTTGGATGGGGTTGTTGGCGGGGAGCTGTTTTTT.

V is TRBV5-1 and J is TRBJ1-4, with D maybe TRBD1 (5 bases). Trimming stripped 0 bases from V and 2 bases from J, with 8 bases between. Germline CDR1 and CDR2: SGHRS and YFSETQ. This CDR3 comprises 15 residues. The CDR3 protein is CASSLEGSTNEKLFF. CDR3 coding DNA: TGCGCCAGCAGCTTGGAGGGGAGCACTAATGAAAAACTGTTTTTT.

The rearrangement uses TRBV9 and TRBJ1-2; D perhaps matches TRBD1 (5 bases). CDR3 length equals 14 residues. Between the trimmed V and J ends, which lost 4 bases and 4 bases, there was a span of 14 bases. CDR1 is SGDLS, CDR2 YYNGEE, per germline. CDR3 coding DNA: TGTGCCAGCAGCCCACGGGACGGACGCTATGGCTACACCTTC. It specifies CASSPRDGRYGYTF.

V and J are TRBV3-1 (or the pseudogene TRBV3-2) and TRBJ1-1, with 7 bases that match TRBD1. V lost 3 bases, J lost 5 bases, and 6 bases stayed unmatched. Germline V gene data show CDR1 as LGHDT and CDR2 as YNNKEL (reference sequence). The CDR3 length is 14 residues. In DNA, the CDR3 is TGTGCCAGCAGCCACCACAGGGGACCAACTGAAGCTTTCTTT. This gives the protein CASSHHRGPTEAFF.

This sequence joins TRBV4-2 and TRBJ2-6; 7 nucleotides line up with TRBD1. Looked up from germline, CDR1 is LGHNA and CDR2 is YNFKEQ. The CDR3 contains 19 residues. Germline trimming cut 0 bases from V and 4 bases from J; bases unmatched to any gene: 12. The CDR3 is CASSQDSPRTGQGANVLTF. CDR3 nucleotide sequence: TGTGCCAGCAGCCAAGATTCCCCCAGGACAGGACAGGGGGCCAACGTCCTGACTTTC.

The chain recombines TRBV29-1 with TRBJ1-1, with a weak D call TRBD1 (6 bases). V was cut by 5 bases and J by 3 bases, with 16 bases left in between. CDR1 and CDR2 from the germline V gene are SQVTM and ANQGSEA. The CDR3 contains 14 residues. The CDR3 coding sequence is TGCAGCGTTACAGAGGGGGAGTCCTACACTGAAGCTTTCTTT. As protein: CSVTEGESYTEAFF.

The V gene is TRBV11-2, the J gene TRBJ2-1; weak D call: TRBD2 (6 bases). V was shortened by 5 bases and J by 1 base, with 9 bases between the two germline ends. This CDR3 region has 14 residues. Germline V lookup: CDR1 SGHAT, CDR2 FQNNGV. CDR3 sequence reads: CASSADYSYNEQFF. CDR3 coding DNA: TGTGCCAGCAGCGCGGACTATTCCTACAATGAGCAGTTCTTC.

V is TRBV6-5 and J is TRBJ2-7; 9 bases are shared with TRBD1. This CDR3 has 11 amino acids. J was trimmed by 3 bases and V by 11 bases; bases with no gene match: 2. CDR1 is MNHEY and CDR2 is SVGAGI in the germline V gene. The CDR3 sequence is CASGQGYEQYF. For the CDR3, the DNA is TGTGCCTCGGGACAGGGCTACGAGCAGTACTTC.